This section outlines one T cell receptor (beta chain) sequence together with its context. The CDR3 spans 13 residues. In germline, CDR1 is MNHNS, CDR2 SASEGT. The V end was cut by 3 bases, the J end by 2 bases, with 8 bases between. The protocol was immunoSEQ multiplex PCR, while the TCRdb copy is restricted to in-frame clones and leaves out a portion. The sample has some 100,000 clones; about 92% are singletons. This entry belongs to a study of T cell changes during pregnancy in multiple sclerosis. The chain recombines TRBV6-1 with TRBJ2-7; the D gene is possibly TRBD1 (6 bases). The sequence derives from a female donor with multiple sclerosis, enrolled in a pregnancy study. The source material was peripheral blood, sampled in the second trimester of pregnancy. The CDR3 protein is CASSETGTYEQYF. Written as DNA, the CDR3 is TGTGCCAGCAGTGAGACAGGTACCTACGAGCAGTACTTC.